Listed below are T cell receptor beta chains from one sample, sequenced in a study of long-term antiretroviral therapy in people with HIV. TCRdb keeps only in-frame clones here, not all; method: immunoSEQ multiplex PCR. Of under 45,000 clones in the sample, approximately 80% were seen once. Here the sequenced sample was unsorted PBMCs, taken 3.4 years after starting antiretroviral therapy. The source is a man under 40 with HIV. The CDR3 runs from the conserved cysteine through the conserved F or W. D genes are given only for firm matches. Clone size is shown for a subset of rows, as once, few, many or a class of expanded clone.

TRBV10-3	NA	TRBJ1-1	NA	TGTGCCATCAGTGAGGGGGGCCGAAACACTGAAGCTTTCTTT	CAISEGGRNTEAFF
TRBV7-7	NA	TRBJ2-7	NA	TGTGCCAGCAGCCGGAATCAGGGGTACGAGCAGTACTTC	CASSRNQGYEQYF
TRBV5-6	NA	TRBJ2-1	few	TGTGCCAGCAGCTACGGGACACATGAGCAGTTCTTC	CASSYGTHEQFF
TRBV7-2	TRBD1	TRBJ1-1	NA	TGTGCCAGCAGCTTTCCCCGGACAGGGATCTCTGAAGCTTTCTTT	CASSFPRTGISEAFF
TRBV7-2	NA	TRBJ1-1	NA	TGTGCCAGCAGCTTTGGGAACCGCATGAACACTGAAGCTTTCTTT	CASSFGNRMNTEAFF
TRBV5-6	NA	TRBJ2-7	NA	TGTGCCAGCAGCTTGGGGACGGGCTCTTTCGGGCAGTACTTC	CASSLGTGSFGQYF
TRBV10-3	NA	TRBJ1-5	NA	TGTGCCATCAGCGACGGGGGACAGCCCCAGCATTTT	CAISDGGQPQHF
TRBV30	NA	TRBJ2-2	NA	TGTGCCGGCAAGAGGACCGGGGAGCTGTTTTTT	CAGKRTGELFF
TRBV11-2	NA	TRBJ2-7	NA	TGTGCCAGCAGCTTAGGGCATCTTGGGGGCGAGCAGTACTTC	CASSLGHLGGEQYF
TRBV5-6	NA	TRBJ1-5	NA	TGTGCCAGCAGCTTGTCGCAGGGAGCTAATCAGCCCCAGCATTTT	CASSLSQGANQPQHF
TRBV7-9	TRBD2	TRBJ2-3	once	TGTGCCAGCAGCCGCGGGACTAACACAGATACGCAGTATTTT	CASSRGTNTDTQYF
TRBV4-3	NA	TRBJ1-3	NA	TGCGCCAGCAGCCAAGAATCTTCATCTGGAAACACCATATATTTT	CASSQESSSGNTIYF
TRBV6-5	NA	TRBJ2-6	NA	TGTGCCACCAGGGACTCTGGGGCCAACGTCCTGACTTTC	CATRDSGANVLTF
TRBV7-8	NA	TRBJ2-2	NA	TGTGCCAGCAGTCACCGGAGGACCGGGGAGCTGTTTTTT	CASSHRRTGELFF
TRBV5-5	TRBD1	TRBJ2-7	once	TGTGCCAGCAGCTTGATAGAGACAGGGGCCTACGAGCAGTACTTC	CASSLIETGAYEQYF
TRBV28	NA	TRBJ1-5	once	TGTGCCAGCAGGCTCAGGGTACCCAATCAGCCCCAGCATTTT	CASRLRVPNQPQHF
TRBV27	NA	TRBJ2-7	NA	TGTGCCAGCAGTCCGATCACCGAATACGAGCAGTACTTC	CASSPITEYEQYF
TRBV29-1	TRBD1	TRBJ1-1	NA	TGCAGCACCGAGGGGGCTCTGAACACTGAAGCTTTCTTT	CSTEGALNTEAFF
TRBV28	TRBD1	TRBJ1-2	NA	TGTGCCAGCAGTTCCTGGTCAGGGGGCGAATATGGCTACACCTTC	CASSSWSGGEYGYTF
TRBV19	TRBD1	TRBJ1-2	NA	TGTGCCAGTAGCCGAGGGACAGGGGCTAGCTATGGCTACACCTTC	CASSRGTGASYGYTF
TRBV19	NA	TRBJ2-1	NA	TGTGCCAGTAGTATAGAGACCAACTACAATGAGCAGTTCTTC	CASSIETNYNEQFF
TRBV6-5	NA	TRBJ2-7	NA	TGTGCCAGCAGTTACTCGGGGGCCAGCCTAGGGCAGTACTTC	CASSYSGASLGQYF